The 29 T cell receptor beta chains below all came from one sample that was sequenced in a study of T cell changes during pregnancy in multiple sclerosis. The repertoire was sequenced with immunoSEQ multiplex PCR; TCRdb's copy has only in-frame clones and lacks some. The sample lists approximately 100,000 clones; 91% were seen once. The material sequenced was peripheral blood, taken before pregnancy. These receptors originate from a female donor with multiple sclerosis, enrolled in a pregnancy study.

V usage is TRBV6-1 and J usage is TRBJ1-4; D is unresolved. Germline assignment: CDR1 MNHNS and CDR2 SASEGT. The CDR3 extends over 12 amino acids. V was pared by 2 bases and J by 8 bases, with 6 bases between. DNA for the CDR3: TGTGCCAGCAGTGAAATGGGCGAAAAACTGTTTTTT. It is translated as CASSEMGEKLFF.

This clone was recorded once. The chain recombines TRBV6-5 with TRBJ2-3; 7 positions match TRBD2. The trim removed 1 base at V and 6 bases at J, leaving 7 bases unmatched. Germline CDR1 MNHEY, CDR2 SVGAGI. The CDR3 has 15 amino acids. CDR3 nucleotides: TGTGCCAGCAGTTACTGGGCGGGAGCAACGGATACGCAGTATTTT. Translation: CASSYWAGATDTQYF.

V and J are TRBV5-1 and TRBJ1-1; D ambiguous. The V end was cut by 3 bases, the J end by 5 bases, with 11 bases between. Germline CDR1 reads SGHRS; CDR2 reads YFSETQ. The CDR3 runs 13 residues. The CDR3, as DNA: TGCGCCAGCAGCTCGGGAGACGGGACTGAAGCTTTCTTT. This encodes CASSSGDGTEAFF.

The V and J genes are TRBV11-3 and TRBJ2-5; D not resolved. Germline V gives CDR1 SGHNT, CDR2 YENEEA. V was pared by 5 bases and J by 1 base, with 29 bases between. This CDR3 region has 20 residues. The CDR3 region is CASSIISLNPRPAFQETQYF. In DNA form, the CDR3 reads TGTGCCAGCAGCATCATCTCTTTAAACCCGCGGCCCGCCTTCCAAGAGACCCAGTACTTC.

The J gene is TRBJ2-7, the V gene TRBV4-2; 10 bases are a match to TRBD2. V lost 2 bases and J lost 3; bases outside the gene matches: 1. The V gene's germline CDR1 is LGHNA and CDR2 YNFKEQ. This CDR3 spans 14 amino acids. CDR3 sequence: CASSQRLAGYEQYF. In DNA form, the CDR3 reads TGTGCCAGCAGCCAACGACTAGCGGGCTACGAGCAGTACTTC.

This clone was counted a single time. J is TRBJ1-1 and V is TRBV5-1; D may be TRBD1 (5 bases). Germline CDR1 SGHRS, CDR2 YFSETQ. Trimming removed 5 bases from V and 8 bases from J, with 16 bases in between. This CDR3 is 13 amino acids long. Here the CDR3 DNA reads TGCGCCAGCAGGGTCTTGGAGGGGACGGAAGCTTTCTTT. It specifies CASRVLEGTEAFF.

The chain links TRBV7-9 to TRBJ2-3, with a possible D match to TRBD2 (5 bases). This CDR3 has 15 residues. Germline V gene data show CDR1 as SEHNR and CDR2 as FQNEAQ (reference sequence). V was trimmed by 5 bases and J by 3 bases, leaving 15 bases between them. CDR3 bases: TGTGCCAGCAGCCCAGAAGGACTTTCTACAGATACGCAGTATTTT. This gives the protein CASSPEGLSTDTQYF.

This chain joins TRBV7-9 and TRBJ1-1; D ambiguous. The length of the CDR3 is 12 residues. Looked up from germline, CDR1 is SEHNR and CDR2 is FQNEAQ (reference sequence). Trimming left V 3 bases short and J 6 bases short, with 8 bases between. CDR3 sequence (DNA): TGTGCCAGCAGCTTTGGTGAGTCTGAAGCTTTCTTT. Translation gives CASSFGESEAFF. Combining the CDR3 with reference TRBV7-9 and TRBJ1-1 gives the whole variable domain DTGVSQNPRHKITKRGQNVTFRCDPISEHNRLYWYRQTLGQGPEFLTYFQNEAQLEKSRLLSDRFSAERPKGSFSTLEIQRTEQGDSAMYLCASSFGESEAFFGQGTRLTVV.

The chain uses TRBV28 and TRBJ2-7; 8 bases fit TRBD1. V lost 8 bases, J lost 4 bases, and 7 bases stayed unmatched. CDR1 and CDR2 (germline): MDHEN, SYDVKM. The CDR3 contains 13 residues. The CDR3 sequence is CASEGTGLYEQYF. The CDR3 DNA sequence: TGTGCCAGCGAGGGGACAGGACTATACGAGCAGTACTTC.

The chain uses TRBV7-2 and TRBJ2-7, with 11 bases identical to TRBD2. This CDR3 is 15 amino acids long. The junction had 6 bases not matched to a gene; V was cut back by 5 bases and J by 3 bases. The germline V gene encodes CDR1 SGHTA and CDR2 FQGNSA. The CDR3 DNA reads as TGTGCCAGCAGCCGCACTAGCGGGAGTGACTACGAGCAGTACTTC. Protein product: CASSRTSGSDYEQYF.

In its sample, this clone was seen a few times. The chain has TRBV27 and TRBJ2-7; 9 nucleotides line up with TRBD1. Trimming at V came to 3 bases and at J to 9 bases, leaving 15 bases not matched to a gene. From germline, CDR1 is MNHEY and CDR2 SMNVEV (reference sequence). The CDR3 covers 16 residues. Here the CDR3 DNA reads TGTGCCAGCAGTTTTACCGGGACAGGGACAGGAGGAAGGCAGTACTTC. It yields the protein CASSFTGTGTGGRQYF.

The chain couples TRBV7-6 to TRBJ2-3; perhaps TRBD2 as D (6 bases). The V end lost 7 bases, the J end lost 1 base, and 9 bases lay between the germline ends. Germline V gene sequence: CDR1 SGHVS, CDR2 FNYEAQ. This CDR3 contains 13 residues. The CDR3 is CASNPGGTDTQYF. The CDR3 DNA follows: TGTGCCAGCAACCCGGGGGGCACAGATACGCAGTATTTT.

As DNA, the CDR3 is TGTGCCAGCAGTTCGGGGTGGGGCAGGGAGGCTCAGCCCCAGCATTTT. Amino acids: CASSSGWGREAQPQHF. This chain joins TRBV6-6 and TRBJ1-5; a weak D match, TRBD1 (5 bases). Trimming stripped 4 bases from V and 6 bases from J, with 19 bases between. CDR1 MNHNY and CDR2 SVGAGI come from the germline V gene (reference sequence). The length of the CDR3 is 16 residues.

The rearrangement joins TRBV28 to TRBJ1-2, with 7 bases lining up with TRBD1. Unmatched junction bases numbered 7, after V lost 6 bases and J lost 6 bases. This CDR3 region has 13 residues. Germline V lookup: CDR1 MDHEN, CDR2 SYDVKM. The CDR3 sequence: CASRPTGEDGYTF. CDR3 coding DNA: TGTGCCAGCAGACCAACAGGGGAAGATGGCTACACCTTC.

The rearrangement joins TRBV19 to TRBJ1-6, with no clear D. V was shortened by 8 bases and J by 1 base, with 15 bases between the two germline ends. The CDR3 totals 16 residues. The germline V gene encodes CDR1 LNHDA and CDR2 SQIVND (reference sequence). The CDR3 DNA follows: TGTGCCAGTGGATCCGGGGAAGGGTCCTATAATTCACCCCTCCACTTT. Translated: CASGSGEGSYNSPLHF.

In nucleotides, the CDR3 is TGTGCCAGCAGCTTAGACCAGTGGGGGCCCAACACTGAAGCTTTCTTT. Its protein is CASSLDQWGPNTEAFF. The rearrangement uses TRBV11-3 and TRBJ1-1, with TRBD1 as a possible D gene (6 bases). The CDR3 totals 16 residues. CDR1 SGHNT and CDR2 YENEEA come from the germline V gene. V was shortened by 0 bases and J by 2 bases, with 13 bases between the two germline ends. The full variable domain, in which reference TRBV11-3 and TRBJ1-1 provide the parts outside the CDR3, is EAGVVQSPRYKIIEKKQPVAFWCNPISGHNTLYWYLQNLGQGPELLIRYENEEAVDDSQLPKDRFSAERLKGVDSTLKIQPAELGDSAVYLCASSLDQWGPNTEAFFGQGTRLTVV.

The chain employs TRBV2 and TRBJ2-7; 8 nucleotides line up with TRBD1. This CDR3 has 17 amino acids. Trimming took 4 bases from V and 3 from J; bases not matched to a gene: 14. Germline values: CDR1 SNHLY, CDR2 FYNNEI. The CDR3 DNA follows: TGTGCCAGCAGTGTAAAAGGGACAGGAGTCGGGGGCTACGAGCAGTACTTC. It yields the protein CASSVKGTGVGGYEQYF. The full variable domain, in which reference TRBV2 and TRBJ2-7 provide the parts outside the CDR3, is EPEVTQTPSHQVTQMGQEVILRCVPISNHLYFYWYRQILGQKVEFLVSFYNNEISEKSEIFDDQFSVERPDGSNFTLKIRSTKLEDSAMYFCASSVKGTGVGGYEQYFGPGTRLTVT.

CDR3 DNA: TGTGCCAGCAGTTACGGAGCCTCCGAGCAGTACTTC. Protein: CASSYGASEQYF. This chain links TRBV6-5 with TRBJ2-7; unclear D gene. Germline assignment: CDR1 MNHEY and CDR2 SVGAGI. The CDR3 runs to 12 residues. V gave up 2 bases and J gave up 6 bases, with 8 bases separating them.

The chain uses TRBV5-1 and TRBJ2-5, with 8 bases lining up with TRBD2. Germline V gene data show CDR1 as SGHRS and CDR2 as YFSETQ. Germline trimming cut 5 bases from V and 2 bases from J; bases unmatched to any gene: 14. This CDR3 has 17 residues. Here the CDR3 reads CASSRRTGTSPQETQYF. The CDR3 DNA sequence: TGCGCCAGCAGTAGGAGGACCGGGACTAGTCCACAAGAGACCCAGTACTTC.

The gene calls are TRBV13 and TRBJ2-7, with D maybe TRBD1 (6 bases). Trimming cost V 5 bases and J 3 bases, with 14 bases left between them. The CDR3 runs to 14 residues. CDR1 is PRHDT, CDR2 FYEKMQ, per germline (reference sequence). CDR3 sequence: CASSEGESVYEQYF. The CDR3 bases are TGTGCCAGCAGCGAGGGGGAGTCTGTCTACGAGCAGTACTTC.

The chain carries TRBV19 and TRBJ1-1; D is possibly TRBD1 (6 bases). The V and J ends lost 3 bases and 0 bases respectively, with 14 bases between them. Germline values: CDR1 LNHDA, CDR2 SQIVND (reference sequence). The CDR3 spans 16 residues. CDR3 sequence: CASSMGAGALNTEAFF. Here the CDR3 DNA reads TGTGCCAGTAGTATGGGGGCAGGGGCGTTGAACACTGAAGCTTTCTTT. Variable domain in full (rest from reference TRBV19 and TRBJ1-1): DGGITQSPKYLFRKEGQNVTLSCEQNLNHDAMYWYRQDPGQGLRLIYYSQIVNDFQKGDIAEGYSVSREKKESFPLTVTSAQKNPTAFYLCASSMGAGALNTEAFFGQGTRLTVV.

The chain uses TRBV5-6 and TRBJ2-2; 11 nucleotides align to TRBD2. The CDR3 is made up of 16 amino acids. Trimming removed 2 bases from V and 4 bases from J; junction bases left unmatched: 4. Germline values: CDR1 SGHDT, CDR2 YYEEEE. CDR3 residues: CASSFAGTSGTGELFF. The CDR3 region has the DNA TGTGCCAGCAGCTTCGCCGGGACTAGCGGCACCGGGGAGCTGTTTTTT.

The V and J genes are TRBV19 and TRBJ2-3, with 8 positions matching TRBD2. There are 14 residues in the CDR3. J lost 6 bases, V lost 3 bases, and 5 bases had no gene match. Germline CDR1 is LNHDA and CDR2 is SQIVND (reference sequence). This chain's CDR3 is CASSMAGGGDTQYF. CDR3 nucleotides: TGTGCCAGTAGTATGGCGGGGGGCGGGGATACGCAGTATTTT.

Here the CDR3 DNA reads TGTGCCAGTAGTATAGAAGGACAGGCCCGCACAGATACGCAGTATTTT. Residues: CASSIEGQARTDTQYF. The J gene is TRBJ2-3, the V gene TRBV19, with 7 bases aligning to TRBD1. CDR3 size: 16 residues. The germline CDR1 and CDR2 sequences are LNHDA and SQIVND (reference sequence). J lost 1 base, V lost 0 bases, and 4 bases had no gene match. Combining the CDR3 with reference TRBV19 and TRBJ2-3 gives the whole variable domain DGGITQSPKYLFRKEGQNVTLSCEQNLNHDAMYWYRQDPGQGLRLIYYSQIVNDFQKGDIAEGYSVSREKKESFPLTVTSAQKNPTAFYLCASSIEGQARTDTQYFGPGTRLTVL.

As DNA, the CDR3 is TGTGCCAGCAGCTTAGAAGGGGGAGCTGAGACCGGGGAGCTGTTTTTT. Translation: CASSLEGGAETGELFF. The chain recombines TRBV11-2 with TRBJ2-2; D is perhaps TRBD1 (6 bases). This CDR3 is 16 amino acids long. Germline-derived CDR1 and CDR2 are SGHAT and FQNNGV. Trimming took 0 bases from V and 5 from J, leaving 13 bases between them.

The gene calls are TRBV5-8 and TRBJ2-1; 10 bases fit TRBD2. CDR3 size: 17 residues. Germline CDR1 is SGHTS and CDR2 is YDEGEE. Trimming removed 0 bases from V and 7 bases from J; junction bases left unmatched: 10. The CDR3 reads CASSLVAWTSGTNEQFF. The DNA of the CDR3 is TGTGCCAGCAGCTTGGTCGCATGGACTAGCGGTACGAATGAGCAGTTCTTC.

The chain uses TRBV19 and TRBJ1-2, with 9 bases identical to TRBD1. In germline, CDR1 is LNHDA, CDR2 SQIVND (reference sequence). The trim removed 6 bases at V and 2 bases at J, leaving 10 bases unmatched. The CDR3 contains 16 residues. Here the CDR3 DNA reads TGTGCCAGTAGGACAGGGGGAATGATATACAACTATGGCTACACCTTC. Translation: CASRTGGMIYNYGYTF.

A single count supports this clone. The chain joins TRBV28 to TRBJ1-1; D is unresolved. Germline V gene data show CDR1 as MDHEN and CDR2 as SYDVKM. Trimming cost V 3 bases and J 2 bases, with 10 bases left between them. The CDR3 runs 14 residues. CDR3 DNA: TGTGCCAGCAGTTTGTGGGGAGGAAACACTGAAGCTTTCTTT. This gives the protein CASSLWGGNTEAFF.

The V call is TRBV30, the J call TRBJ2-7, with 8 bases aligning to TRBD2. V shed 1 base, J shed 7 bases, and the junction held 9 bases outside the gene matches. The CDR3 has 14 amino acids. Germline-derived CDR1 and CDR2 are GTSNPN and SVGIG (reference sequence). In DNA form, the CDR3 reads TGTGCCTGGAGTGGGGTAGCGGGATTGGGTGAGCAGTACTTC. Its translation: CAWSGVAGLGEQYF.